This TCR beta chain was found in a study of spatial heterogeneity in lung cancer. Noted time point: sample taken at primary tumor resection. V lost 6 bases to trimming and J lost 0 bases; unmatched junction nucleotides: 5. This CDR3 spans 14 amino acids. CDR1 and CDR2 (germline): SGHRS, YFSETQ. TCRdb independently ran MiXCR on the 5' RACE reads; one entry per CDR3 protein. The sample includes 2,500 to 3,500 distinct CDR3 sequences, approximately 17% of them seen just once. Regarding the study as a whole: Mutation counts in tumors were tracked by counts of expanded intratumoral alpha and beta TCRs.

Worth noting for this clonotype: Its antigen is currently unknown.

Sample: lung tumor tissue, taken at surgery. This sequence was found in a male donor with early-stage non-small cell lung cancer. The chain combines TRBV5-1 with TRBJ1-1; 7 bases are shared with TRBD1. This chain's CDR3 is CASNKQGMNTEAFF. CDR3 nucleotides: TGCGCCAGCAACAAACAGGGGATGAACACTGAAGCTTTCTTT.